This T cell receptor (beta chain) appears in the sequencing data of a study of T cells in women clearing cervical HPV infection. Points from the study as a whole: CIN3+ cases had significantly higher TCR richness than controls; evenness did not differ.

Here immunoSEQ multiplex PCR was the method, and the copy in TCRdb shows in-frame clones only, minus some. The table for this sample gives some 39,000 clones. A note on this clone: Its antigen is currently unknown. Read sequence stops 3 residues before the CDR3 end, and the germline J gene provides the missing end.

Looked up from germline, CDR1 is SGHTA and CDR2 is FQGTGA. CDR3 length: 14 amino acids. V gave up 0 bases and J gave up 2 bases, with 7 bases separating them. The sequenced sample was blood buffy coat. This receptor was identified in a woman aged 18 to 75 with a cervical HPV16 infection that either progressed to CIN3+ or cleared (not recorded which). The chain has TRBV7-3 and TRBJ1-1; D not resolved. The sequenced part of the CDR3 DNA is TGTGCCAGCAGCTTAACCGGTCTAAACACTGAA. This encodes CASSLTGLNTE. The whole CDR3 protein reads CASSLTGLNTEAFF.